The clone carrying this T cell receptor beta chain was seen a few times. Its antigen is still unknown. Using RNA transcripts as the source, TCR beta CDR3 regions were amplified. First-round RT-PCR targeting the TCR CDR3 was performed with the HTBI primer set. A single record per CDR3 protein comes from TCRdb applying MiXCR to the multiplex PCR reads. This table holds about 580,000 distinct CDR3 sequences, 35% to 55% found once. The data derive from a study of T cells in Graves' hyperthyroidism and ophthalmopathy. The study, taken as a whole, reports: Most clonotypes expanded in thyroid above 0.001 were likewise present in blood. The model identified upcoming ophthalmopathy a median approximately seven months ahead of onset.

The CDR3 consists of 15 residues. The V gene lost 4 bases and the J gene lost 0 bases, with 9 bases spanning the gap. CDR1 SEHNR and CDR2 FQNEAQ come from the germline V gene (reference sequence). The specimen was peripheral blood or thyroid tissue (not recorded which). This TCR was sampled from a woman younger than 35 with Graves' hyperthyroidism. This chain links TRBV7-9 with TRBJ2-2, with D perhaps TRBD2 (6 bases). DNA for the CDR3: TGTGCCAGCAGCTGGGACTTCGCGAACACCGGGGAGCTGTTTTTT. Its protein product is CASSWDFANTGELFF.